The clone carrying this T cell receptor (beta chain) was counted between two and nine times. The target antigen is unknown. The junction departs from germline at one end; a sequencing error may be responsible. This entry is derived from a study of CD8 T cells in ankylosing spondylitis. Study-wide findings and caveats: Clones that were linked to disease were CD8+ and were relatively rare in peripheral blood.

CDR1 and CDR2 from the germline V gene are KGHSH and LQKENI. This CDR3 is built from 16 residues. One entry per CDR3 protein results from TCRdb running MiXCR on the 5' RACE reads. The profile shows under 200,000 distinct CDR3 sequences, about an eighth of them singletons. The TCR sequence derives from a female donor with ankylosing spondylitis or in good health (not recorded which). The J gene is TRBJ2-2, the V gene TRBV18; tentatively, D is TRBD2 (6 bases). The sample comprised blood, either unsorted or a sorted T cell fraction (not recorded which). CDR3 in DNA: TGTGCCAGCTCATCACCCGCGGGGTACAACACCGGGGAGCTGTTTTTT. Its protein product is CASSSPAGYNTGELFF.